This entry features one T cell receptor beta chain sequence. This sample stems from a study of T-cell memory formation after mild COVID-19. TCRdb fed the 5' RACE reads into MiXCR, producing one record per CDR3 protein. Among about 270,000 distinct CDR3 sequences listed, about a sixth were seen once. Germline CDR1 LNHDA, CDR2 SQIVND (reference sequence). CDR3 length: 16 residues. With V trimmed by 3 bases and J by 0 bases, 5 bases remained unmatched. V gene TRBV19 combines with J gene TRBJ2-3; TRBD1 agrees at 8 bases. Sequencing was carried out using PBMCs or a T cell subset sorted from them (not recorded which). The sequence came from a man between 18 and 29 years old who had mild COVID-19 (a few samples of this study predate the infection). Cell type and time point are not known. The CDR3 sequence: CASSIYGQGSTDTQYF. CDR3 sequence (DNA): TGTGCCAGTAGTATCTATGGACAGGGCAGCACAGATACGCAGTATTTT.